One and the same sample provided the 27 T cell receptor beta chains below, sequenced in a study of monozygotic twins with inflammatory bowel disease. For each CDR3 protein, TCRdb gives one entry from its re-call of the 5' RACE reads, without DNA. The sample is made up of approximately 400,000 distinct CDR3 sequences, and the top ten hold 2% to 3% of it. Source material: blood. The receptors shown here come from a human donor with ulcerative colitis or Crohn's disease, or a healthy co-twin of an affected twin (not recorded which).

V usage is TRBV7-9 and J usage is TRBJ1-1. Germline V lookup: CDR1 SEHNR, CDR2 FQNEAQ (reference sequence). The length of the CDR3 is 15 residues. The CDR3 reads CASSAQKVGNTEAFF.

The chain links TRBV29-1 to TRBJ1-4; TCRdb indicates TRBD1, and absent DNA this call remains unverified. CDR3 length: 15 residues. Germline values: CDR1 SQVTM, CDR2 ANQGSEA. This chain's CDR3 is CSVQGLRATNEKLFF.

The chain's CDR3 is CASSEFAGAKETQYF. V and J are TRBV25-1 and TRBJ2-5; absent DNA, TCRdb's TRBD1 call cannot be checked. The CDR3 sequence is 15 residues long. Germline CDR1 and CDR2: MGHDK and SYGVNS.

V usage is TRBV20-1 and J usage is TRBJ1-3; as DNA is missing, the TRBD1 call by TCRdb cannot be tested. This CDR3 comprises 13 residues. Germline lookup yields CDR1 DFQATT and CDR2 SNEGSKA (reference sequence). The CDR3 sequence is CSASRGADGTIYF.

The V and J genes are TRBV6-2 or TRBV6-3 and TRBJ1-1; TCRdb gives TRBD1 as the D gene, but with no DNA this cannot be confirmed. The CDR3 has 13 amino acids. Looked up from germline, CDR1 is MNHEY and CDR2 is SVGEGT. The CDR3 reads CASRSEGDTEAFF.

The V and J genes are TRBV5-1 and TRBJ2-5. From germline, CDR1 is SGHRS and CDR2 YFSETQ. The CDR3 has 11 amino acids. CDR3 loop: CASGYQETQYF.

The chain combines TRBV5-1 with TRBJ2-7; TCRdb indicates TRBD1, and absent DNA this call remains unverified. In germline, CDR1 is SGHRS, CDR2 YFSETQ. This CDR3 comprises 15 residues. The chain's CDR3 is CASNWGTRGINEQYF.

The rearrangement joins TRBV10-3 to TRBJ1-2; TCRdb's D call, TRBD1, is unchecked because there is no DNA. The CDR3 length is 12 residues. Per germline, CDR1 ENHRY and CDR2 SYGVKD. The CDR3 protein is CAISVDRSGYTF.

This CDR3 reads CASSLGWVNEQFF. The chain uses TRBV27 and TRBJ2-1. CDR1 is MNHEY and CDR2 is SMNVEV in the germline V gene (reference sequence). The CDR3 covers 13 residues.

The chain has TRBV7-6 and TRBJ2-2; the TCRdb call, TRBD1, lacks DNA for checking. CDR1 is SGHVS and CDR2 is FNYEAQ in the germline V gene. CDR3 length: 15 amino acids. The CDR3 reads CASRPIGWSPGELFF. Complete variable domain (other parts from reference TRBV7-6 and TRBJ2-2): GAGVSQSPRYKVTKRGQDVALRCDPISGHVSLYWYRQALGQGPEFLTYFNYEAQQDKSGLPNDRFSAERPEGSISTLTIQRTEQRDSAMYRCASRPIGWSPGELFFGEGSRLTVL.

The chain combines TRBV3-1 with TRBJ2-7; TCRdb's D call, TRBD2, is unchecked because there is no DNA. This CDR3 spans 16 amino acids. Germline assignment: CDR1 LGHDT and CDR2 YNNKEL (reference sequence). CDR3 region: CASSQDLLAGGYEQYF.

This sequence joins TRBV3-1 and TRBJ1-1. There are 12 residues in the CDR3. Germline CDR1 reads LGHDT; CDR2 reads YNNKEL (reference sequence). CDR3: CASSQAQKTAFF.

The chain carries TRBV12-3 or TRBV12-4 and TRBJ1-2. The CDR3 runs to 12 residues. This CDR3 reads CASSPSLGGYTF.

The gene calls are TRBV7-9 and TRBJ2-1; TCRdb's D call of TRBD1 is untestable without DNA. The germline gives CDR1 SEHNR, CDR2 FQNEAQ (reference sequence). The CDR3 runs to 14 residues. The CDR3: CASFGGRMGNEQFF.

The genes are TRBV12-3 or TRBV12-4 and TRBJ1-6; TCRdb's D gene call, TRBD1, goes unchecked for lack of DNA. This CDR3 has 15 residues. CDR3: CASRGQGIGNSPLHF.

This chain uses TRBV15 with TRBJ2-5. Looked up from germline, CDR1 is LNHNV and CDR2 is YYDKDF (reference sequence). The CDR3 spans 13 residues. The CDR3 sequence is CATSRDPQMAQYF.

The chain uses TRBV12-3 or TRBV12-4 and TRBJ1-6. The CDR3 runs 15 residues. CDR3 protein: CASSPRTSKNSPLHF.

The V call is TRBV9, the J call TRBJ2-2; checking the TCRdb D call of TRBD1 is not possible without DNA. Germline CDR1 reads SGDLS; CDR2 reads YYNGEE. The length of the CDR3 is 15 residues. CDR3 sequence reads: CASSEQGARAGELFF.

The gene calls are TRBV29-1 and TRBJ2-2; the D gene TCRdb calls, TRBD2, cannot be checked with no DNA. This CDR3 is built from 17 residues. Germline V gene sequence: CDR1 SQVTM, CDR2 ANQGSEA. The CDR3: CSAITTVTSGYTGELFF.

V gene TRBV27 combines with J gene TRBJ2-7; TCRdb returns TRBD2, unconfirmable since there is no DNA. CDR1 is MNHEY and CDR2 is SMNVEV in the germline V gene (reference sequence). This CDR3 spans 17 amino acids. The CDR3 sequence: CASSPNPKREGVYEQYF.

The chain links TRBV2 to TRBJ2-7. The V gene's germline CDR1 is SNHLY and CDR2 FYNNEI. The CDR3 extends over 14 amino acids. CDR3: CASRLLTTTYEQYF.

The CDR3 here is CASSALYEQYF. The chain combines TRBV7-2 with TRBJ2-7; without DNA, the TCRdb call of TRBD2 cannot be checked. Germline V CDR1 and CDR2: SGHTA, FQGNSA. This CDR3 has 11 amino acids. Drawing the rest from reference TRBV7-2 and TRBJ2-7, the complete variable domain is GAGVSQSPSNKVTEKGKDVELRCDPISGHTALYWYRQSLGQGLEFLIYFQGNSAPDKSGLPSDRFSAERTGGSVSTLTIQRTQQEDSAVYLCASSALYEQYFGPGTRLTVT.

The CDR3 sequence is CAISESLTGEAFF. The chain recombines TRBV10-3 with TRBJ1-1; TCRdb indicates TRBD1, and absent DNA this call remains unverified. Per germline, CDR1 ENHRY and CDR2 SYGVKD. This CDR3 is 13 amino acids long.

This sequence joins TRBV9 and TRBJ2-5; as DNA is missing, the TRBD1 call by TCRdb cannot be tested. The CDR3 totals 15 residues. The germline V gene encodes CDR1 SGDLS and CDR2 YYNGEE. CDR3 sequence: CASSVGTVGQETQYF.

This chain joins TRBV4-3 and TRBJ2-7; TCRdb designates TRBD1, a call that cannot be tested without DNA. CDR3 length: 14 amino acids. Germline V lookup: CDR1 LGHNA, CDR2 YSLEER. The CDR3 spells CASSQNGQGHEQYF.

V and J are TRBV10-2 and TRBJ2-1; TCRdb proposes TRBD2, but this gene call is untestable without DNA. The germline gives CDR1 WSHSY, CDR2 SAAADI. The length of the CDR3 is 17 residues. The CDR3 reads CASSDPPLGNTDNEQFF.

J is TRBJ2-2 and V is TRBV12-3 or TRBV12-4; TCRdb's assignment of TRBD1 cannot be checked, as there is no DNA. The CDR3 has 18 amino acids. The CDR3 is CASRGGSGGLPHTGELFF.